Each of the 31 T cell receptor beta chains below was sequenced from the same sample in a study of T cells after posttransplantation cyclophosphamide. Here immunoSEQ multiplex PCR was the method, and the copy in TCRdb shows in-frame clones only, minus some. This sample has about 36,000 clones, each found more than once. Material: PBMCs. The receptor source for this set is a girl aged 5 to 17 in good health, CMV-negative, and a related stem cell transplant donor.

In its sample, this clone was seen many times. The gene calls are TRBV6-1 and TRBJ1-4; 8 bases align to TRBD1. CDR3 length: 14 residues. Germline-derived CDR1 and CDR2 are MNHNS and SASEGT. J was trimmed by 3 bases and V by 4 bases; bases with no gene match: 1. CDR3 amino acids: CASSATGANEKLFF. For the CDR3, the DNA is TGTGCCAGCAGTGCGACAGGGGCTAATGAAAAACTGTTTTTT.

This clone was found many times. The CDR3 reads CASSFYRDRGTGQPQHF. In DNA form, the CDR3 reads TGTGCCAGCAGCTTTTACCGGGACAGAGGAACGGGTCAGCCCCAGCATTTT. V and J are TRBV5-6 and TRBJ1-5, with 7 bases lining up with TRBD1. Germline-derived CDR1 and CDR2 are SGHDT and YYEEEE. The CDR3 is made up of 17 amino acids. V shed 2 bases and J 6 bases; nucleotides not matched to a gene: 14.

The chain combines TRBV29-1 with TRBJ2-5; D unresolved. This CDR3 is built from 15 residues. The germline V gene has CDR1 SQVTM and CDR2 ANQGSEA. Trimming shortened V by 4 bases and J by 1 base, and 16 bases separated the two germline ends. The CDR3 protein is CSVALFALFQETQYF. CDR3 in DNA: TGCAGCGTTGCCCTTTTTGCCCTATTCCAAGAGACCCAGTACTTC.

The chain combines TRBV30 with TRBJ2-7; possible D gene TRBD1, 6 bases. The CDR3 is made up of 15 amino acids. Germline CDR1 GTSNPN, CDR2 SVGIG (reference sequence). V lost 1 base to trimming and J lost 4 bases, with 17 bases between them. The CDR3 spells CAWSERQAWRYEQYF. The CDR3 nucleotides read TGTGCCTGGAGTGAGAGACAGGCTTGGCGGTACGAGCAGTACTTC.

This clone was seen ten or more times. CDR3 nucleotide sequence: TGTGCCAGCAGTGAGACAGGTCCGAACACTGAAGCTTTCTTT. Translation gives CASSETGPNTEAFF. The chain is built from TRBV6-1 and TRBJ1-1, with D tentatively TRBD1 (6 bases). The germline V gene encodes CDR1 MNHNS and CDR2 SASEGT. The CDR3 runs 14 residues. The V gene lost 3 bases and the J gene lost 1 base, with 9 bases spanning the gap.

Regarding this clone: The junction departs from germline at one end; a sequencing error may be responsible. The identical CDR3 is also encoded by other nucleotide sequences in the sample. The gene calls are TRBV7-9 and TRBJ1-1; a possible D gene is TRBD1 (6 bases). Per germline, CDR1 SEHNR and CDR2 FQNEAQ (reference sequence). CDR3 length equals 15 residues. The chain's CDR3 is CASSLAAGRDTEAFF. The DNA of the CDR3 is TGTGCCAGCAGCTTAGCGGCAGGGAGGGACACTGAGGCTTTCTTT.

Many counts were recorded for this clone. The junction departs from the called germline gene at one end, perhaps through a read error. The chain recombines TRBV28 with TRBJ1-5; 8 bases align to TRBD1. The CDR3 runs 12 residues. In germline, CDR1 is MDHEN, CDR2 SYDVKM. CDR3 DNA sequence: TGTGCCAGCAGTTTATTGCACAGGGGGGTTTCTTTT. Translation: CASSLLHRGVSF. The whole variable domain, remainder taken from reference TRBV28 and TRBJ1-5, is DVKVTQSSRYLVKRTGEKVFLECVQDMDHENMFWYRQDPGLGLRLIYFSYDVKMKEKGDIPEGYSVSREKKERFSLILESASTNQTSMYLCASSLLHRGVSFGDGTRLSIL.

This clone was counted ten times or more. V and J are TRBV2 and TRBJ1-5, with D tentatively TRBD1 (5 bases). CDR3 length: 14 residues. V was clipped by 4 bases and J by 3 bases, with 10 bases between them. Germline lookup yields CDR1 SNHLY and CDR2 FYNNEI. The CDR3 sequence is CASSARRANQPQHF. CDR3 coding DNA: TGTGCCAGCAGTGCTCGCAGGGCCAATCAGCCCCAGCATTTT. The full variable domain, completed using reference TRBV2 and TRBJ1-5, is EPEVTQTPSHQVTQMGQEVILRCVPISNHLYFYWYRQILGQKVEFLVSFYNNEISEKSEIFDDQFSVERPDGSNFTLKIRSTKLEDSAMYFCASSARRANQPQHFGDGTRLSIL.

This clone has a count of ten or more. The chain uses TRBV30 and TRBJ2-5, with TRBD1 identical over 7 bases. The CDR3 is 15 amino acids. With 2 bases clipped from V and 2 bases from J, the junction kept 8 bases outside the gene matches. The germline V gene encodes CDR1 GTSNPN and CDR2 SVGIG (reference sequence). CDR3 region: CAWSTLTGVQETQYF. Here the CDR3 DNA reads TGTGCCTGGAGTACGTTAACAGGGGTTCAAGAGACCCAGTACTTC.

This clone has only a few counts. A much larger clone lies one base from this, so it may be a read error. The sample has other DNA sequences that encode this CDR3 too. The chain employs TRBV28 and TRBJ1-5; D is undetermined. Germline CDR1 MDHEN, CDR2 SYDVKM. The V end was cut by 6 bases, the J end by 7 bases, with 13 bases between. The CDR3 runs 13 residues. CDR3 amino acids: CASRGVIGQPQHF. As DNA, the CDR3 is TGTGCCAGCAGAGGAGTTATTGGCCAGCCCCAGCATTTT. Full variable domain (rest looked up from reference TRBV28 and TRBJ1-5): DVKVTQSSRYLVKRTGEKVFLECVQDMDHENMFWYRQDPGLGLRLIYFSYDVKMKEKGDIPEGYSVSREKKERFSLILESASTNQTSMYLCASRGVIGQPQHFGDGTRLSIL.

This clone appeared a few times. The chain links TRBV15 to TRBJ2-7; TRBD1 matches at 7 bases. Germline assignment: CDR1 LNHNV and CDR2 YYDKDF (reference sequence). There are 15 residues in the CDR3. V dropped 1 base and J dropped 0; count of bases not matched to a gene: 3. CDR3 region: CATSRVDRSSYEQYF. CDR3 bases: TGTGCCACCAGCAGAGTGGACAGGAGCTCCTACGAGCAGTACTTC.

This clone was counted many times. The CDR3 DNA is TGTGCCTGGAGTGGGGGGCTAGGTCAGCCCCAGCATTTT. This codes for CAWSGGLGQPQHF. The chain employs TRBV30 and TRBJ1-5; TRBD1 is a possible D gene (6 bases). Trimming cost V 1 base and J 6 bases, with 10 bases left between them. CDR3 size: 13 residues. Germline lookup yields CDR1 GTSNPN and CDR2 SVGIG (reference sequence).

This clone appeared a few times. The chain employs TRBV5-1 and TRBJ2-1; D ambiguous. CDR1 is SGHRS and CDR2 is YFSETQ in the germline V gene. The CDR3 extends over 15 amino acids. Trimming stripped 5 bases from V and 0 bases from J, with 12 bases between. CDR3 sequence: CASRHTAGSYNEQFF. The DNA for the CDR3 is TGCGCCAGCAGACATACAGCCGGCTCCTACAATGAGCAGTTCTTC.

The chain carries TRBV30 and TRBJ2-5; D not certain. V lost 3 bases and J lost 5, with 4 bases in between. Germline lookup yields CDR1 GTSNPN and CDR2 SVGIG (reference sequence). The length of the CDR3 is 10 residues. CDR3 sequence (DNA): TGTGCCTGGAGCGGGGAGACCCAGTACTTC. Translation gives CAWSGETQYF.

This clone has a handful of counts. The chain couples TRBV18 to TRBJ2-1, with a possible D match to TRBD2 (5 bases). Trimming pared 5 bases from V and 4 bases from J, leaving 24 bases between. Germline-derived CDR1 and CDR2 are KGHSH and LQKENI. CDR3 size: 18 residues. CDR3 DNA sequence: TGTGCCAGCTCAGTACTCCCCGACACGGAGGCCCTTTACAATGAGCAGTTCTTC. This sequence encodes CASSVLPDTEALYNEQFF.

The chain couples TRBV7-9 to TRBJ2-3; 7 nucleotides line up with TRBD2. CDR3 size: 15 residues. Germline assignment: CDR1 SEHNR and CDR2 FQNEAQ (reference sequence). The ends lost 0 bases at V and 1 base at J; junction bases unmatched: 1. The CDR3 loop is CASSLASGGTDTQYF. The CDR3 DNA reads TGTGCCAGCAGCTTAGCGAGCGGGGGCACAGATACGCAGTATTTT.

In its sample, this clone was seen a few times. This chain uses TRBV30 with TRBJ1-5; D uncertain. Per germline, CDR1 GTSNPN and CDR2 SVGIG (reference sequence). The CDR3 is 13 amino acids. Trimming cost V 3 bases and J 2 bases, with 8 bases left between them. CDR3 protein: CAWSSQGNQPQHF. CDR3 sequence (DNA): TGTGCCTGGAGCTCCCAGGGCAATCAGCCCCAGCATTTT.

This clone was counted many times. The V gene is TRBV6-5, the J gene TRBJ1-1, with no clear D. The CDR3 spans 13 residues. The germline V gene encodes CDR1 MNHEY and CDR2 SVGAGI. Trimming removed 2 bases from V and 0 bases from J, with 4 bases in between. The DNA for the CDR3 is TGTGCCAGCAGTTACCGAGTGAACACTGAAGCTTTCTTT. This gives the protein CASSYRVNTEAFF.

This clone was recorded at least ten times. This sequence joins TRBV30 and TRBJ1-4; TRBD1 aligns across 8 bases. Germline CDR1 GTSNPN, CDR2 SVGIG (reference sequence). V gave up 3 bases and J gave up 7 bases; unmatched junction bases: 7. The CDR3 runs 14 residues. As DNA, the CDR3 is TGTGCCTGGAGCGCACAGGGGGAGGTTGAAAAACTGTTTTTT. This codes for CAWSAQGEVEKLFF.

The table lists this clone with many counts. The chain is built from TRBV9 and TRBJ2-3; 8 nucleotides match TRBD1. V dropped 0 bases and J dropped 2; count of bases not matched to a gene: 8. Germline V lookup: CDR1 SGDLS, CDR2 YYNGEE. CDR3 size: 17 residues. The CDR3 sequence is CASSVGHKTGATDTQYF. CDR3 coding DNA: TGTGCCAGCAGCGTAGGACATAAGACAGGGGCCACAGATACGCAGTATTTT.

There are many counts of this clone. The rearrangement uses TRBV19 and TRBJ2-2; 11 nucleotides align to TRBD1. This CDR3 has 15 residues. CDR1 and CDR2 (germline): LNHDA, SQIVND (reference sequence). The ends lost 7 bases at V and 3 bases at J; junction bases unmatched: 4. CDR3 protein: CASTRTGGYTGELFF. The CDR3 nucleotides read TGTGCCAGTACCCGGACAGGGGGCTACACCGGGGAGCTGTTTTTT.

The rearrangement links TRBV4-3 to TRBJ2-6; D may be TRBD2 (6 bases). Trimming removed 0 bases from V and 4 bases from J, with 13 bases in between. The length of the CDR3 is 17 residues. Germline V gene data show CDR1 as LGHNA and CDR2 as YSLEER. DNA for the CDR3: TGCGCCAGCAGCCAAGAGAAGCGGGCCTGGGGGGCCAACGTCCTGACTTTC. Protein: CASSQEKRAWGANVLTF.

This clone appeared a few times. This sequence joins TRBV27 and TRBJ1-2; 9 nucleotides line up with TRBD1. There are 18 residues in the CDR3. From germline, CDR1 is MNHEY and CDR2 SMNVEV (reference sequence). Trimming cost V 7 bases and J 2 bases; bases outside gene matches: 17. The CDR3 sequence is CASTTRILSGQGNYGYTF. In DNA form, the CDR3 reads TGTGCCAGCACCACAAGGATACTGTCGGGACAGGGCAACTATGGCTACACCTTC.

At least ten counts were recorded for this clone. This chain joins TRBV19 and TRBJ2-7; 8 nucleotides agree with TRBD1. V lost 5 bases and J lost 2; bases outside the gene matches: 2. Germline CDR1 reads LNHDA; CDR2 reads SQIVND (reference sequence). The CDR3 runs to 13 residues. The CDR3 loop is CASSVTGAYEQYF. CDR3 coding DNA: TGTGCCAGTAGTGTGACAGGGGCCTACGAGCAGTACTTC.

This clone was detected only a few times. The genes are TRBV4-1 and TRBJ2-7; TRBD2 matches at 10 bases. CDR1 is MGHRA, CDR2 YSYEKL, per germline. The CDR3 is made up of 15 amino acids. Trimming at V came to 8 bases and at J to 3 bases, leaving 10 bases not matched to a gene. This CDR3 reads CASAYPASGSYEQYF. The CDR3 region has the DNA TGCGCCAGCGCCTACCCCGCTAGCGGGAGCTACGAGCAGTACTTC.

This clone was counted only a few times. This chain connects TRBV19 to TRBJ2-7; TRBD1 matches 8 bases. The V segment lost 5 bases and the J segment 6 bases; nucleotides outside the gene matches: 15. The germline V gene has CDR1 LNHDA and CDR2 SQIVND (reference sequence). The CDR3 sequence is 16 residues long. CDR3 sequence: CASSLSLWTGFREQYF. CDR3 sequence (DNA): TGTGCCAGTAGTCTGTCTCTGTGGACAGGGTTTCGCGAGCAGTACTTC.

At least ten counts were recorded for this clone. V is TRBV2 and J is TRBJ2-4; perhaps TRBD1 as D (5 bases). Trimming removed 4 bases from V and 8 bases from J, with 12 bases in between. This CDR3 has 13 residues. The germline V gene has CDR1 SNHLY and CDR2 FYNNEI. The CDR3 DNA is TGTGCCAGCAGTGTTGCGCAGGGTGACATTCAGTACTTC. Amino acids: CASSVAQGDIQYF.

This clone occurred many times. The chain carries TRBV19 and TRBJ1-1, with a tentative D call TRBD1 (6 bases). The V end lost 5 bases, the J end lost 2 bases, and 18 bases lay between the germline ends. Germline V gives CDR1 LNHDA, CDR2 SQIVND (reference sequence). The CDR3 loop spans 16 amino acids. DNA of the CDR3: TGTGCCAGTAGTTCTTTTGACAGGACTCTCAACACTGAAGCTTTCTTT. Protein product: CASSSFDRTLNTEAFF.

This clone was found many times. V usage is TRBV19 and J usage is TRBJ1-1; D not resolved. Trimming took off 6 bases at V and 2 bases at J, with 10 bases between the two ends. This CDR3 is built from 13 residues. In germline, CDR1 is LNHDA, CDR2 SQIVND (reference sequence). Here the CDR3 DNA reads TGTGCCAGTAGCCCTTTTTTAAACACTGAAGCTTTCTTT. This encodes CASSPFLNTEAFF.

This clone was seen more than once but under ten times. CDR3 DNA sequence: TGTGCCAGCAGCTTAGGGGGGGTTCGGGAGACCCAGTACTTC. This translates into CASSLGGVRETQYF. The chain has TRBV11-2 and TRBJ2-5; tentative D call: TRBD2 (6 bases). The CDR3 totals 14 residues. Trimming took 1 base from V and 5 from J, leaving 11 bases between them. The germline V gene has CDR1 SGHAT and CDR2 FQNNGV.

This chain joins TRBV18 and TRBJ2-3; no clear D gene. Trimming took off 1 base at V and 0 bases at J, with 11 bases between the two ends. Germline V lookup: CDR1 KGHSH, CDR2 LQKENI. The CDR3 loop spans 16 amino acids. In nucleotides, the CDR3 is TGTGCCAGCTCACCACTCGCAGGATCTAGCACAGATACGCAGTATTTT. Amino acid sequence: CASSPLAGSSTDTQYF.